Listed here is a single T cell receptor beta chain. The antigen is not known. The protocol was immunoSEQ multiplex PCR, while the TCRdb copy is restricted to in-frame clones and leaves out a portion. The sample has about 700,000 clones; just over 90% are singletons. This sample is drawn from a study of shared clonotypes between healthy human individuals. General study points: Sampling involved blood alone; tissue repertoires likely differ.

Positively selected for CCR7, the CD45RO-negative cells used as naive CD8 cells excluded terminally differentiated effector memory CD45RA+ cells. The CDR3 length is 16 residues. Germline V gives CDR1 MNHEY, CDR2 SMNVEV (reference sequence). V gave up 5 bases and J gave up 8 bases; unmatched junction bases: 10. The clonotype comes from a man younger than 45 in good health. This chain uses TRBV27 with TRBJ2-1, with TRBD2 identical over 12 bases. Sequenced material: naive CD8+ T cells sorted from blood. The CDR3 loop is CASSPLGLAGTDEQFF. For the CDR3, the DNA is TGTGCCAGCAGTCCACTCGGACTAGCGGGAACCGATGAGCAGTTCTTC.